What follows are 16 T cell receptor beta chains derived from one specimen sequenced in a study of cytomegalovirus exposure and HLA in healthy donors. Amplification used 60 Vbeta primers and 13 Jbeta primers. Sequencing was performed with immunoSEQ multiplex PCR; in TCRdb, only in-frame clones are kept and a portion is missing. Here the sample spans around 92,000 clones, around 80% being singletons. The sample consisted of PBMCs. The receptors stem from a man aged 60 to 69 in good health and CMV-seropositive.

This clone has just a few counts. V gene TRBV6-6 combines with J gene TRBJ1-4; perhaps TRBD1 as D (5 bases). The CDR3 extends over 16 amino acids. V dropped 3 bases and J dropped 4 bases, with 15 bases sitting between them. Germline CDR1 and CDR2: MNHNY and SVGAGI (reference sequence). The CDR3: CASSYLYRGDNEKLFF. CDR3 nucleotide sequence: TGTGCCAGCAGTTATTTGTATCGGGGGGATAATGAAAAACTGTTTTTT.

The chain uses TRBV4-1 and TRBJ2-7; TRBD1 agrees at 11 bases. The ends lost 1 base at V and 0 bases at J; junction bases unmatched: 2. This CDR3 contains 16 residues. The germline gives CDR1 MGHRA, CDR2 YSYEKL. The CDR3 nucleotides are TGCGCCAGCAGCCAAGGTGGGACAGGGGGCTCCTACGAGCAGTACTTC. Translation: CASSQGGTGGSYEQYF.

This chain connects TRBV2 to TRBJ1-2; D may be TRBD1 (5 bases). This CDR3 comprises 17 residues. The germline CDR1 and CDR2 sequences are SNHLY and FYNNEI. Deletions cut 5 bases from V and 8 bases from J, with 27 bases between. Here the CDR3 reads CASSSKGIGPLSRGYTF. The CDR3 nucleotides are TGTGCCAGCAGTTCAAAGGGGATAGGGCCCCTCTCACGCGGCTACACCTTC.

V usage is TRBV27 and J usage is TRBJ1-2; tentative D call: TRBD1 (5 bases). V lost 3 bases to trimming and J lost 4 bases, with 15 bases between them. This CDR3 comprises 15 residues. The germline V gene encodes CDR1 MNHEY and CDR2 SMNVEV (reference sequence). CDR3 sequence (DNA): TGTGCCAGCAGTTTCCGCAACCAGGGCGGCTATGGCTACACCTTC. Amino acids: CASSFRNQGGYGYTF.

CDR3 nucleotides: TGTGCCAGCAGTTTAAGGGGGGGACAGGGGCCTTGGAATGAGCAGTTCTTC. Its protein is CASSLRGGQGPWNEQFF. The V call is TRBV27, the J call TRBJ2-1, with 10 nucleotides matching TRBD1. This CDR3 is 17 amino acids long. CDR1 and CDR2 (germline): MNHEY, SMNVEV (reference sequence). V was clipped by 2 bases and J by 7 bases; unmatched bases: 11.

This chain joins TRBV30 and TRBJ1-1, with TRBD1 matching over 11 bases. This CDR3 comprises 18 residues. With 4 bases clipped from V and 1 base from J, the junction kept 14 bases outside the gene matches. Germline values: CDR1 GTSNPN, CDR2 SVGIG (reference sequence). CDR3 amino acids: CAWNHRTGGGISNTEAFF. The DNA for the CDR3 is TGTGCCTGGAACCATAGGACAGGGGGCGGAATATCGAACACTGAAGCTTTCTTT.

This clone has just a few counts. The chain uses TRBV18 and TRBJ1-2; perhaps TRBD1 as D (6 bases). Trimming removed 2 bases at V and 2 bases at J, with 9 bases between. The CDR3 contains 14 residues. Germline V gives CDR1 KGHSH, CDR2 LQKENI. The CDR3 spells CASSPGRGNYGYTF. The CDR3 nucleotides are TGTGCCAGCTCACCAGGCAGGGGAAACTATGGCTACACCTTC.

The chain recombines TRBV5-6 with TRBJ2-2; D unresolved. V lost 3 bases and J lost 4, with 7 bases in between. This CDR3 is built from 13 residues. The germline gives CDR1 SGHDT, CDR2 YYEEEE. The CDR3 coding sequence is TGTGCCAGCAGCTCCGACTTCACCGGGGAGCTGTTTTTT. This codes for CASSSDFTGELFF.

The chain combines TRBV6-4 with TRBJ2-1; 8 bases are shared with TRBD2. Germline values: CDR1 MRHNA, CDR2 SNTAGT. The junction had 9 bases not matched to a gene; V was cut back by 6 bases and J by 5 bases. The CDR3 runs 15 residues. The CDR3 DNA follows: TGTGCCAGCAGCCCTGACGGGGGGGCCCACAATGAGCAGTTCTTC. It codes for CASSPDGGAHNEQFF.

This chain connects TRBV5-8 to TRBJ2-3; TRBD2 matches at 8 bases. Trimming removed 0 bases from V and 2 bases from J; junction bases left unmatched: 2. The germline V gene encodes CDR1 SGHTS and CDR2 YDEGEE. The CDR3 spans 15 residues. The CDR3 protein is CASSLVSGATDTQYF. Here the CDR3 DNA reads TGTGCCAGCAGCTTGGTTAGCGGGGCCACAGATACGCAGTATTTT.

The chain combines TRBV19 with TRBJ2-7, with 7 bases matching TRBD1. V lost 5 bases and J lost 1; bases outside the gene matches: 8. Germline V gene sequence: CDR1 LNHDA, CDR2 SQIVND (reference sequence). This CDR3 comprises 15 residues. CDR3 loop: CASSLTGKGSYEQYF. The CDR3 bases are TGTGCCAGTAGTCTGACAGGGAAGGGTTCCTACGAGCAGTACTTC.

Notes on this clone: The junction differs from germline at one of its ends, possibly a read error. Other DNA sequences in the sample encode the same CDR3. The genes are TRBV7-9 and TRBJ2-7; maybe TRBD2 (5 bases). Germline values: CDR1 SEHNR, CDR2 FQNEAQ (reference sequence). This CDR3 is built from 12 residues. DNA of the CDR3: TGTTCCAGCAGCTTAGCGCTAGGAGAGCAGTACTTC. The encoded protein is CSSSLALGEQYF.

The CDR3 DNA reads as TGTGCCAGCAGTGTGGTTACAGGGCCGACCGTGGGTTACGAGCAGTACTTC. Its translation is CASSVVTGPTVGYEQYF. This sequence joins TRBV6-1 and TRBJ2-7, with D perhaps matching TRBD1 (6 bases). Deletions cut 4 bases from V and 4 bases from J, with 23 bases between. Germline-derived CDR1 and CDR2 are MNHNS and SASEGT. The CDR3 consists of 17 residues.

The chain employs TRBV11-3 and TRBJ2-1; TRBD2 is a possible D gene (5 bases). V lost 4 bases and J 5 bases, leaving 9 bases between the germline ends. The V gene's germline CDR1 is SGHNT and CDR2 YENEEA. The CDR3 has 13 amino acids. The CDR3 loop reads CASSSTRNNEQFF. CDR3 nucleotide sequence: TGTGCCAGCAGCTCCACTAGAAACAATGAGCAGTTCTTC.

This clone was picked up one time. The chain joins TRBV4-2 to TRBJ2-5, with D possibly TRBD2 on 5 matching bases. The CDR3 loop spans 15 amino acids. V was trimmed by 1 base and J by 1 base, leaving 10 bases between them. Germline-derived CDR1 and CDR2 are LGHNA and YNFKEQ. In nucleotides, the CDR3 is TGTGCCAGCAGCCAAGTCGTACGGGGCCAAGAGACCCAGTACTTC. As protein: CASSQVVRGQETQYF.

This clone was found once. The J gene is TRBJ2-2, the V gene TRBV9; 8 positions agree with TRBD2. Germline lookup yields CDR1 SGDLS and CDR2 YYNGEE. The CDR3 has 17 amino acids. The J segment lost 6 bases and the V segment lost 0 bases, leaving 10 bases of the junction unmatched. The CDR3 region is CASSVASGGRWAGELFF. Written as DNA, the CDR3 is TGTGCCAGCAGCGTAGCCAGCGGGGGACGGTGGGCCGGGGAGCTGTTTTTT.